The clone carrying this TCR beta chain was found a few times. V shed 2 bases and J shed 4 bases, with 11 bases lying between them. Germline loops: CDR1 SNHLY, CDR2 FYNNEI. The CDR3 is 14 residues long. TCR beta CDR3 regions were amplified from RNA. When the TCR CDR3 underwent first-round RT-PCR, the HTBI primer set was used. Using its own MiXCR run on the multiplex PCR reads, TCRdb lists one record per CDR3 protein. The top ten clones hold 15% to 20% of a sample with 500,000 to 650,000 distinct CDR3 sequences, roughly 15% of them seen once. This entry comes from a study of T cells in Graves' hyperthyroidism and ophthalmopathy.

This TCR was sampled from a young woman with Graves' ophthalmopathy. Material for sequencing was blood. The chain carries TRBV2 and TRBJ1-1; possible D gene TRBD1, 5 bases. The CDR3 region is CASSEQGVFTEAFF. For the CDR3, the DNA is TGTGCCAGCAGTGAACAGGGTGTGTTCACTGAAGCTTTCTTT.